The clone carrying this TCR beta chain came up a few times. The antigen is unknown. TCRdb re-derived calls from the 5' RACE reads in MiXCR, one entry per CDR3 protein. The sample lists some 320,000 distinct CDR3 sequences, 3.5% to 4.5% seen once, with approximately 19% in the top ten. Germline CDR1 is MNHNS and CDR2 is SASEGT. The CDR3 length is 16 residues. V was cut by 2 bases and J by 4 bases, with 17 bases left in between. These data originate in a study of T cells after yellow fever vaccination. Study conclusions and caveats: Most clones from primary vaccination were detected again post-booster (approximately 97% CD4, 88% CD8).

This receptor was identified in a man between 18 and 29 years old who received the YFV17D yellow fever vaccine. The sample was PBMCs, taken 15 days after the yellow fever booster vaccination. The J gene is TRBJ1-1, the V gene TRBV6-1; perhaps TRBD1 as D (6 bases). The CDR3 coding sequence is TGTGCCAGCAGTGAATGGACAGAAAATAGGGGCACTGAAGCTTTCTTT. The encoded protein is CASSEWTENRGTEAFF.